What follows are 29 T cell receptor beta chains derived from one specimen sequenced in a study of T cell clonality in common variable immunodeficiency. Study-wide findings and caveats: Common variable immunodeficiency TCR beta sequences reportedly had fewer deletions and N-nucleotide insertions.

Repertoires were generated with immunoSEQ multiplex PCR, while TCRdb's copy carries only in-frame clones and drops some. This sample has about 14,000 clones and no singletons, with 7% to 9.5% in the ten largest. The antigens these receptors bind are not known. The sequenced material came from peripheral blood mononuclear cells. These receptors all stem from a human donor with common variable immunodeficiency.

This clone was counted between two and nine times. The read ends 3 residues before the CDR3 terminus; that terminus is restored from the germline J gene. V usage is TRBV2 and J usage is TRBJ2-3; no firm D call. The germline V gene encodes CDR1 SNHLY and CDR2 FYNNEI. V lost 1 base and J lost 2, with 16 bases in between. The CDR3 has 17 residues. The CDR3 is CASSEVGPLGHTDTQYF. The sequenced part of the CDR3 DNA is TGTGCCAGCAGTGAAGTGGGTCCCTTGGGCCACACAGATACG.

This clone showed up just a few times. The CDR3 is cut off 3 residues early in the read; its end comes from the germline J gene. The rearrangement links TRBV7-6 to TRBJ2-2; the D gene is possibly TRBD2 (7 bases). V lost 5 bases and J lost 2, with 15 bases in between. Germline lookup yields CDR1 SGHVS and CDR2 FNYEAQ. The CDR3 spans 16 residues. The part of the CDR3 DNA that was read is TGTGCCAGCAGCCCTGTGGGGGGGGGCAACACCGGGGAG. Translated, it gives CASSPVGGGNTGE. The whole CDR3 sequence is CASSPVGGGNTGELFF. Variable domain in full (rest from reference TRBV7-6 and TRBJ2-2): GAGVSQSPRYKVTKRGQDVALRCDPISGHVSLYWYRQALGQGPEFLTYFNYEAQQDKSGLPNDRFSAERPEGSISTLTIQRTEQRDSAMYRCASSPVGGGNTGELFFGEGSRLTVL.

A few counts support this clone. From the germline J gene comes the end of the CDR3, since the read stops 3 residues before it. The chain couples TRBV7-2 to TRBJ1-6; possibly TRBD1 for D (6 bases). The CDR3 consists of 14 residues. V lost 5 bases and J lost 8, with 13 bases in between. Germline CDR1 SGHTA, CDR2 FQGNSA. The CDR3: CASSQGHQYSPLHF. Incomplete CDR3 DNA: TGTGCCAGCAGCCAGGGACACCAGTATTCACCC.

A note on this clone: The read gets to within 3 residues of the CDR3 end, and the germline J gene fills in the rest. The J gene is TRBJ1-1, the V gene TRBV6-2 or TRBV6-3, with unresolved D. Per the germline V gene, CDR1 is MNHEY and CDR2 is SVGEGT. Trimming stripped 2 bases from V and 1 base from J, with 5 bases between. The CDR3 contains 13 residues. The DNA read from the CDR3 is TGTGCCAGCAGTTACCGGGGGAACACTGAA. It encodes CASSYRGNTE. In full, the CDR3 is CASSYRGNTEAFF.

This clone has only a few counts. The read finishes 3 residues shy of the CDR3 end, and the germline J gene is used to complete it. The chain has TRBV7-2 and TRBJ2-5; 10 bases are shared with TRBD2. The V gene's germline CDR1 is SGHTA and CDR2 FQGNSA. The V gene end was trimmed by 8 bases and the J gene end by 2 bases; junction bases not matched to a gene: 8. The CDR3 is made up of 15 amino acids. The sequenced CDR3 bases are TGTGCCAGCGGAAATCGAGCGGGGGGGCAAGAGACC. It yields the protein CASGNRAGGQET. The entire CDR3 reads CASGNRAGGQETQYF.

This clone was detected a few times. Relative to the germline gene, one junction end is altered; a read error may explain this. The read terminates 3 residues before the CDR3 end, so the remaining end is supplied by the germline J gene. V is TRBV7-2 and J is TRBJ2-5, with unresolved D. Germline V gene sequence: CDR1 SGHTA, CDR2 FQGNSA. The CDR3 has 13 residues. The CDR3 DNA, read in part, is TGTGCCGGCAGCCCCAGGCCCCAAGAGACC. Translating it yields CAGSPRPQET. The full CDR3 is CAGSPRPQETQYF.

Turning to this clone: The CDR3 is cut off 3 residues early in the read; its end comes from the germline J gene. This sequence joins TRBV7-2 and TRBJ1-5; D remains unclear. The CDR3 is 15 residues long. V was clipped by 2 bases and J by 4 bases, with 12 bases between them. Germline V gives CDR1 SGHTA, CDR2 FQGNSA. CDR3 in amino acids: CASSLSAQTNQPQHF. The part of the CDR3 DNA that was read is TGTGCCAGCAGCTTATCGGCCCAGACTAATCAGCCC.

This clone was counted only a few times. The missing CDR3 end, 3 residues past where the read stops, is filled in from the germline J gene. The rearrangement uses TRBV18 and TRBJ2-7, with 11 positions matching TRBD1. CDR1 is KGHSH, CDR2 LQKENI, per germline. This CDR3 region has 16 residues. J lost 1 base, V lost 4 bases, and 6 bases had no gene match. The CDR3 is CASSRRGQGGSYEQYF. CDR3 bases read: TGTGCCAGCTCACGGAGGGGACAGGGGGGGTCCTACGAG.

This clone has more than one count but fewer than ten. The read finishes 3 residues shy of the CDR3 end, and the germline J gene is used to complete it. The J gene is TRBJ2-7, the V gene TRBV7-2; D may correspond to TRBD1 or TRBD2 (6 bases each). Per the germline V gene, CDR1 is SGHTA and CDR2 is FQGNSA. The CDR3 has 13 amino acids. V shed 3 bases and J shed 6 bases, with 12 bases lying between them. CDR3 DNA (partial): TGTGCCAGCAGCTTTCCAGGGGAGGTCGAG. It yields the protein CASSFPGEVE. In full, the CDR3 reads CASSFPGEVEQYF.

This clone has a handful of counts. The read gets to within 3 residues of the CDR3 end, and the germline J gene fills in the rest. This chain links TRBV18 with TRBJ2-4, with 13 bases lining up with TRBD2. CDR3 length equals 17 residues. V was clipped by 3 bases and J by 6 bases; unmatched bases: 8. Germline values: CDR1 KGHSH, CDR2 LQKENI. CDR3 bases read: TGTGCCAGCTCACCCGAAACACTAGCGGGGGGGCTAAACATT. It is translated as CASSPETLAGGLNI. The CDR3 in full is CASSPETLAGGLNIQYF.

This clone came up a few times. The read falls 3 residues short of the CDR3 end, and the missing part is taken from the germline J gene. The chain is built from TRBV18 and TRBJ1-2; 8 bases align to TRBD1. The germline V gene has CDR1 KGHSH and CDR2 LQKENI. Losses at the gene ends were 3 bases for V and 0 bases for J; bases not matched to a gene: 12. The CDR3 covers 18 residues. The CDR3 spells CASSPRPGQEVANYGYTF. Incomplete CDR3 DNA: TGTGCCAGCTCACCCAGACCGGGACAGGAAGTGGCTAACTATGGC.

In the case of this clone: Coverage ceases 3 residues before the CDR3 finishes, and the germline J gene fills in the end. V is TRBV19 and J is TRBJ2-1; D is uncertain. V was shortened by 5 bases and J by 4 bases, with 9 bases between the two germline ends. The germline V gene encodes CDR1 LNHDA and CDR2 SQIVND (reference sequence). This CDR3 contains 13 residues. The CDR3 region is CASSPTVYNEQFF. CDR3 bases read: TGTGCCAGTAGTCCCACGGTATACAATGAG.

This clone was seen more than once but under ten times. With the read ending 3 residues before the CDR3 end, the germline J gene is used to fill in that end. The chain combines TRBV30 with TRBJ2-5; 14 positions agree with TRBD2. The trim removed 5 bases at V and 4 bases at J, leaving 0 bases unmatched. Germline V gives CDR1 GTSNPN, CDR2 SVGIG (reference sequence). The length of the CDR3 is 13 residues. The CDR3 reads CAWGTSGGETQYF. Incomplete CDR3 DNA: TGTGCCTGGGGGACTAGCGGGGGAGAGACC.

In regard to this clone: Sequencing ends 3 residues short of the CDR3 end; the germline J gene provides the rest. The V and J genes are TRBV30 and TRBJ1-5; 8 nucleotides align to TRBD1. The germline gives CDR1 GTSNPN, CDR2 SVGIG (reference sequence). The CDR3 has 16 amino acids. V lost 0 bases, J lost 2 bases, and 6 bases stayed unmatched. The CDR3 region is CAWSVSGRGRNQPQHF. Incomplete CDR3 DNA: TGTGCCTGGAGTGTATCCGGCAGGGGGCGCAATCAGCCC.

By share of the sample, this clone is medium-sized (0.01 to 0.1%). The sequenced fragment ends 3 residues before the CDR3 boundary, so the rest is inferred from the germline J gene. The chain combines TRBV9 with TRBJ1-4, with a possible D match to TRBD1 (6 bases). The CDR3 length is 14 residues. V lost 0 bases, J lost 5 bases, and 8 bases lay in between. CDR1 and CDR2 (germline): SGDLS, YYNGEE. The CDR3: CASSVGTVNEKLFF. The sequenced CDR3 bases are TGTGCCAGCAGCGTAGGGACAGTAAATGAAAAA. Variable domain in full (rest from reference TRBV9 and TRBJ1-4): DSGVTQTPKHLITATGQRVTLRCSPRSGDLSVYWYQQSLDQGLQFLIQYYNGEERAKGNILERFSAQQFPDLHSELNLSSLELGDSALYFCASSVGTVNEKLFFGSGTQLSVL.

There are a few counts of this clone. The read halts 3 residues ahead of the CDR3 end, with the missing end drawn from the germline J gene. The chain is built from TRBV7-3 and TRBJ2-2; 8 positions agree with TRBD1. V dropped 5 bases and J dropped 6; count of bases not matched to a gene: 5. Germline V gene sequence: CDR1 SGHTA, CDR2 FQGTGA. This CDR3 has 14 residues. The CDR3 region is CASSPTGGSGELFF. The sequenced CDR3 bases are TGTGCCAGCAGCCCAACAGGGGGGTCCGGGGAG.

This clone has just a few counts. From the germline J gene comes the end of the CDR3, since the read stops 3 residues before it. The rearrangement uses TRBV18 and TRBJ1-1; D might be TRBD1 (5 bases). Trimming took off 3 bases at V and 1 base at J, with 9 bases between the two ends. Germline loops: CDR1 KGHSH, CDR2 LQKENI. The CDR3 is 14 amino acids. Partial CDR3 DNA: TGTGCCAGCTCACCCGTGGGGGGGAACACTGAA. Protein product: CASSPVGGNTE. The whole CDR3 region reads CASSPVGGNTEAFF. The entire variable domain, with the rest obtained from reference TRBV18 and TRBJ1-1, is as follows: NAGVMQNPRHLVRRRGQEARLRCSPMKGHSHVYWYRQLPEEGLKFMVYLQKENIIDESGMPKERFSAEFPKEGPSILRIQQVVRGDSAAYFCASSPVGGNTEAFFGQGTRLTVV.

Comments on this clone: The read halts 3 residues ahead of the CDR3 end, with the missing end drawn from the germline J gene. V usage is TRBV7-9 and J usage is TRBJ1-1; no definite D call. The V gene lost 1 base and the J gene lost 7 bases, with 10 bases spanning the gap. The CDR3 extends over 13 amino acids. The germline CDR1 and CDR2 sequences are SEHNR and FQNEAQ (reference sequence). The CDR3: CASSLEVRHEAFF. The CDR3 bases that were read are TGTGCCAGCAGCTTAGAGGTCAGACATGAA.

This clone came up a few times. The read finishes 3 residues shy of the CDR3 end, and the germline J gene is used to complete it. The genes are TRBV7-6 and TRBJ2-7, with D unclear. V was pared by 5 bases and J by 0 bases, with 8 bases between. Germline CDR1 and CDR2: SGHVS and FNYEAQ. This CDR3 contains 13 residues. Partial CDR3 DNA: TGTGCCAGCAGCCATGGGCACTCCTACGAG. It yields the protein CASSHGHSYE. The full CDR3 protein is CASSHGHSYEQYF.

This clone turned up a few times. Other DNA sequences from this sample encode an identical CDR3 as well. The CDR3 DNA, read in part, is TGTGCCAGCTCTCCCCTCGGTAGCGGGGGTTCCAATGAG. Translation: CASSPLGSGGSNE. In full, the CDR3 is CASSPLGSGGSNEQFF. V usage is TRBV18 and J usage is TRBJ2-1; 9 positions match TRBD2. The CDR3 extends 3 residues past the end of the read, so its final part is completed from the germline J gene. The CDR3 totals 16 residues. Germline V gives CDR1 KGHSH, CDR2 LQKENI. Trimming took 6 bases from V and 6 from J; bases not matched to a gene: 12.

Note on this clone: The read gets to within 3 residues of the CDR3 end, and the germline J gene fills in the rest. The genes are TRBV19 and TRBJ2-5, with 9 bases that match TRBD2. Per the germline V gene, CDR1 is LNHDA and CDR2 is SQIVND (reference sequence). The CDR3 spans 13 residues. The V and J ends lost 10 bases and 2 bases, in that order; junction bases with no gene match: 5. The CDR3 protein is CATQRGVQETQYF. The DNA read from the CDR3 is TGTGCCACCCAGCGGGGGGTGCAAGAGACC.

Notes on this clone: With the read ending 3 residues before the CDR3 end, the germline J gene is used to fill in that end. The rearrangement links TRBV5-1 to TRBJ2-7; D is perhaps TRBD1 (6 bases). V lost 0 bases to trimming and J lost 5 bases, with 18 bases between them. The V gene's germline CDR1 is SGHRS and CDR2 YFSETQ. The CDR3 is 16 amino acids. The DNA read from the CDR3 is TGCGCCAGCAGCTTGGTTGGCGGTGACAGGATAGACGAG. Amino acids: CASSLVGGDRIDE. Given in full, the CDR3 is CASSLVGGDRIDEQYF.

This clone is categorized as medium-sized (0.01 to 0.1%). Partial CDR3 DNA: TGCAGTGCCTTCAACAGGGAACAGGGGAACACTGAA. As protein: CSAFNREQGNTE. The CDR3, in full, reads CSAFNREQGNTEAFF. The rearrangement links TRBV20-1 to TRBJ1-1, with D tentatively TRBD1 (6 bases). Read data end 3 residues before the CDR3 end; the end is taken from the germline J gene. This CDR3 region has 15 residues. Trimming took 6 bases from V and 1 from J, leaving 18 bases between them. Germline CDR1 and CDR2: DFQATT and SNEGSKA (reference sequence).

Remarks on this clone: The missing CDR3 end, 3 residues past where the read stops, is filled in from the germline J gene. The rearrangement uses TRBV7-9 and TRBJ1-1, with no clear D. This CDR3 comprises 15 residues. The V gene's germline CDR1 is SEHNR and CDR2 FQNEAQ (reference sequence). Trimming removed 0 bases from V and 1 base from J, with 9 bases in between. The CDR3 protein is CASSLAGLRNTEAFF. The CDR3 bases that were read are TGTGCCAGCAGCTTAGCGGGCCTACGGAACACTGAA.

This clone turned up a few times. The CDR3 end lies 3 residues beyond the end of the read and is filled in from the germline J gene. The chain links TRBV7-9 to TRBJ2-7; unclear D gene. Per germline, CDR1 SEHNR and CDR2 FQNEAQ (reference sequence). V lost 1 base, J lost 0 bases, and 4 bases lay in between. The CDR3 loop spans 13 amino acids. The CDR3 DNA, read in part, is TGTGCCAGCAGCTTAGTTAACTCCTACGAG. This translates into CASSLVNSYE. The whole CDR3 sequence reads CASSLVNSYEQYF.

This clone was seen only a few times. Sequencing ends 3 residues short of the CDR3 end; the germline J gene provides the rest. This chain uses TRBV19 with TRBJ1-5; TRBD1 aligns across 8 bases. This CDR3 region has 15 residues. Germline lookup yields CDR1 LNHDA and CDR2 SQIVND (reference sequence). J gave up 5 bases and V 6 bases, and 9 bases lay outside the gene matches. This chain's CDR3 is CASSRTGNGDQPQHF. CDR3 DNA (partial): TGTGCCAGTAGCCGGACAGGGAATGGTGATCAGCCC.

For this clone: The CDR3 end falls 3 residues outside the read, so it is completed with the germline J gene. This chain links TRBV19 with TRBJ2-6; D ambiguous. The CDR3 extends over 13 amino acids. CDR1 and CDR2 from the germline V gene are LNHDA and SQIVND (reference sequence). V shed 11 bases and J shed 5 bases, with 13 bases lying between them. The part of the CDR3 DNA that was read is TGTGCCGCCAGGTCCTCGTGGGCCAACGTC. It codes for CAARSSWANV. The entire CDR3 sequence reads CAARSSWANVLTF.

As to this clone: The DNA ends 3 residues before the CDR3 does, and the rest of the CDR3 is filled in from the germline J gene. The chain couples TRBV18 to TRBJ1-1; TRBD1 might be the D (5 bases). V was clipped by 2 bases and J by 5 bases, with 12 bases between them. The CDR3 contains 14 residues. CDR1 is KGHSH and CDR2 is LQKENI in the germline V gene. The CDR3 DNA, read in part, is TGTGCCAGCTCACCAGGGCAGGGATGGACTGAA. As protein: CASSPGQGWTE. The entire CDR3 reads CASSPGQGWTEAFF.

This clone has more than one count but fewer than ten. The CDR3 goes on 3 residues after the read ends, and that part is filled in from the germline J gene. The chain couples TRBV5-6 to TRBJ2-5; D is unresolved. Germline loops: CDR1 SGHDT, CDR2 YYEEEE. Trimming shortened V by 0 bases and J by 2 bases, and 5 bases separated the two germline ends. The length of the CDR3 is 13 residues. CDR3 protein: CASSLDPQETQYF. The covered CDR3 bases are TGTGCCAGCAGCTTGGATCCGCAAGAGACC. Combining the CDR3 with reference TRBV5-6 and TRBJ2-5 gives the whole variable domain DAGVTQSPTHLIKTRGQQVTLRCSPKSGHDTVSWYQQALGQGPQFIFQYYEEEERQRGNFPDRFSGHQFPNYSSELNVNALLLGDSALYLCASSLDPQETQYFGPGTRLLVL.